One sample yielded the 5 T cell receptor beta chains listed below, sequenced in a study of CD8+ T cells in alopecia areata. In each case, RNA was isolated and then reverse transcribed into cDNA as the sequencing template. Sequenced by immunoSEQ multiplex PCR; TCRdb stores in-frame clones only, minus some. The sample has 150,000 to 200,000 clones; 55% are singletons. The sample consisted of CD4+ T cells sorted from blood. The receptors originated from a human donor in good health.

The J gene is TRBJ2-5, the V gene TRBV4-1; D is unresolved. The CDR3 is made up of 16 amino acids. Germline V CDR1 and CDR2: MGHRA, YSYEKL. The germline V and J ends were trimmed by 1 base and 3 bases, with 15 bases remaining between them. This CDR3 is CASSQVSSGFKETQYF. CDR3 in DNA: TGCGCCAGCAGCCAAGTTTCTTCCGGGTTTAAAGAGACCCAGTACTTC.

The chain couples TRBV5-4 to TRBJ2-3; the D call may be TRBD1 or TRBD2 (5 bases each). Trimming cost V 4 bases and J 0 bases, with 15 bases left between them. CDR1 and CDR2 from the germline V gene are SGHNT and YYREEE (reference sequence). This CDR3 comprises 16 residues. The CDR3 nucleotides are TGTGCCAGCAGCCGAGGGACGGGAATGAGCACAGATACGCAGTATTTT. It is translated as CASSRGTGMSTDTQYF.

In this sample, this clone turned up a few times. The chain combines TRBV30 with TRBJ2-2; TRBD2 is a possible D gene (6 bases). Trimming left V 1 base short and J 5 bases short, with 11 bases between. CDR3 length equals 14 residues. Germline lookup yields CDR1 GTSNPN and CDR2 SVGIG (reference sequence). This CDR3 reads CAWSAGAGTGELFF. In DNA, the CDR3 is TGTGCCTGGAGTGCGGGAGCGGGTACCGGGGAGCTGTTTTTT. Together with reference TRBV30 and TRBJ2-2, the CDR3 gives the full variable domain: SQTIHQWPATLVQPVGSPLSLECTVEGTSNPNLYWYRQAAGRGLQLLFYSVGIGQISSEVPQNLSASRPQDRQFILSSKKLLLSDSGFYLCAWSAGAGTGELFFGEGSRLTVL.

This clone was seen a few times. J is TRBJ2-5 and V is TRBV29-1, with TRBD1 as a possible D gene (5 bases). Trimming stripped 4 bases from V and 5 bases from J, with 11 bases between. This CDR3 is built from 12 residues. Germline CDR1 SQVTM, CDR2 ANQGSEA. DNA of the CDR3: TGCAGCGTTGCCCAGGGAATCGAGACCCAGTACTTC. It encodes CSVAQGIETQYF.

CDR3 amino acids: CASRSAGGGTDTQYF. The CDR3 coding sequence is TGTGCCAGCAGGTCGGCAGGGGGAGGCACAGATACGCAGTATTTT. V gene TRBV5-4 combines with J gene TRBJ2-3; 7 bases line up with TRBD1. This CDR3 contains 15 residues. CDR1 is SGHNT, CDR2 YYREEE, per germline (reference sequence). The J segment lost 1 base and the V segment lost 5 bases, leaving 7 bases of the junction unmatched.